The 18 T cell receptor beta chains below come from one sample, sequenced in a study of T cell repertoires in cytomegalovirus infection. TCRdb reprocessed the reads with MiXCR, giving one entry per CDR3 protein. Of about 150,000 distinct CDR3 sequences in the sample, 17% are singletons; the top ten hold roughly a sixth. Source material: CD8+ T cells from PBMCs. The receptors originated from a human donor in good health (CMV status not recorded). Some clones in this sample may be carry-over from other donors' samples.

This clonotype turned up a few times. V gene TRBV7-9 combines with J gene TRBJ1-2; no clear D. The CDR3 length is 13 residues. The germline CDR1 and CDR2 sequences are SEHNR and FQNEAQ (reference sequence). V lost 5 bases and J lost 3, with 10 bases in between. CDR3 loop: CASSLEVDYGYTF. The CDR3 coding sequence is TGTGCCAGCAGCCTGGAGGTTGACTATGGCTACACCTTC.

This clonotype was found a few times. J is TRBJ2-1 and V is TRBV5-4, with 7 bases matching TRBD2. V lost 4 bases to trimming and J lost 3 bases; unmatched junction nucleotides: 10. This CDR3 spans 16 amino acids. In germline, CDR1 is SGHNT, CDR2 YYREEE (reference sequence). In DNA, the CDR3 is TGTGCCAGCAGCCGTACCGGGACTACCCTCTACAATGAGCAGTTCTTC. Residues: CASSRTGTTLYNEQFF.

This clonotype has a handful of counts. This chain joins TRBV4-3 and TRBJ1-6; TRBD1 matches at 8 bases. Germline V gene lookup returns CDR1 LGHNA and CDR2 YSLEER. Unmatched junction bases numbered 9, after V lost 0 bases and J lost 5 bases. The CDR3 is made up of 18 amino acids. CDR3 sequence: CASSQEWETGVNNSPLHF. DNA of the CDR3: TGCGCCAGCAGCCAAGAGTGGGAGACAGGGGTGAATAATTCACCCCTCCACTTT.

The rearrangement joins TRBV20-1 to TRBJ2-7; 8 bases match TRBD2. Germline V lookup: CDR1 DFQATT, CDR2 SNEGSKA (reference sequence). This CDR3 is built from 14 residues. With V trimmed by 3 bases and J by 5 bases, 9 bases remained unmatched. For the CDR3, the DNA is TGCAGTGCTAGGGGTGGGACTAGGGCCCACGAGCAGTACTTC. It yields the protein CSARGGTRAHEQYF.

The V gene is TRBV7-2, the J gene TRBJ2-1; TRBD2 aligns across 14 bases. CDR3 length equals 16 residues. The germline V gene encodes CDR1 SGHTA and CDR2 FQGNSA. Germline trimming cut 4 bases from V and 10 bases from J; bases unmatched to any gene: 9. In DNA form, the CDR3 reads TGTGCCAGCAGCTCTACGACTAGCGGGGGGGCCGGGGAGCAGTTCTTC. Its protein is CASSSTTSGGAGEQFF.

The chain is built from TRBV6-5 and TRBJ1-2, with D possibly TRBD1 on 5 matching bases. The V gene lost 2 bases and the J gene lost 8 bases, with 12 bases spanning the gap. The CDR3 runs to 13 residues. Germline V lookup: CDR1 MNHEY, CDR2 SVGAGI. Here the CDR3 reads CASSYGQGRGYTF. The CDR3 coding sequence is TGTGCCAGCAGTTACGGGCAGGGACGAGGCTACACCTTC.

The chain has TRBV7-3 and TRBJ1-2; perhaps TRBD1 as D (5 bases). The CDR3 is 15 residues long. Deletions cut 1 base from V and 6 bases from J, with 15 bases between. Germline V CDR1 and CDR2: SGHTA, FQGTGA. CDR3 region: CASSLRGGDSNGYTF. DNA of the CDR3: TGTGCCAGCAGCTTAAGAGGAGGGGACTCTAATGGCTACACCTTC.

This clonotype was seen more than once but under ten times. CDR3 sequence: CASSQPWTGVETQYF. The CDR3 DNA reads as TGTGCCAGCAGCCAACCTTGGACAGGGGTGGAGACCCAGTACTTC. The V gene is TRBV7-2, the J gene TRBJ2-5; TRBD1 matches at 9 bases. CDR1 is SGHTA, CDR2 FQGNSA, per germline. J lost 5 bases, V lost 5 bases, and 9 bases had no gene match. CDR3 size: 15 residues.

The sample holds a few counts of this clonotype. The J gene is TRBJ1-2, the V gene TRBV4-1, with 8 bases aligning to TRBD1. V gave up 0 bases and J gave up 4 bases; unmatched junction bases: 4. The CDR3 covers 15 residues. From germline, CDR1 is MGHRA and CDR2 YSYEKL. As DNA, the CDR3 is TGCGCCAGCAGCCAAGATCAGGGGGCGGCCTATGGCTACACCTTC. The encoded protein is CASSQDQGAAYGYTF.

This clonotype came up a few times. The chain recombines TRBV9 with TRBJ1-1; tentative D call: TRBD1 (5 bases). Germline CDR1 SGDLS, CDR2 YYNGEE. This CDR3 spans 13 amino acids. The V end was cut by 4 bases, the J end by 6 bases, with 13 bases between. In DNA form, the CDR3 reads TGTGCCAGCAGCCAAGGGACGGGACCTGAAGCTTTCTTT. Amino acid sequence: CASSQGTGPEAFF.

V and J are TRBV6-2 or TRBV6-3 and TRBJ2-7; 10 bases map to TRBD1. The junction had 8 bases not matched to a gene; V was cut back by 6 bases and J by 6 bases. CDR1 is MNHEY and CDR2 is SVGEGT in the germline V gene. The CDR3 spans 14 residues. The CDR3 sequence is CASSPDRGGSEQYF. CDR3 coding DNA: TGTGCCAGCAGCCCGGACAGGGGGGGCTCCGAGCAGTACTTC.

The CDR3 region is CASSGRALADTQYF. DNA of the CDR3: TGTGCCAGCAGCGGGAGGGCCCTCGCAGATACGCAGTATTTT. This chain uses TRBV6-4 with TRBJ2-3, with 8 bases identical to TRBD2. This CDR3 is 14 amino acids long. Germline V CDR1 and CDR2: MRHNA, SNTAGT. Losses at the gene ends were 6 bases for V and 4 bases for J; bases not matched to a gene: 6.

The table lists this clonotype with a few counts. This chain joins TRBV12-3 or TRBV12-4 and TRBJ2-3; TRBD2 might be the D (6 bases). Trimming cost V 6 bases and J 2 bases, with 15 bases left between them. The CDR3 has 15 amino acids. The CDR3 nucleotides read TGTGCCAGCAGCATCGACGGACTACACACAGATACGCAGTATTTT. Translated, it gives CASSIDGLHTDTQYF.

The CDR3 loop reads CASGWPGDYEQYF. The CDR3 DNA reads TGCGCCAGCGGCTGGCCGGGGGACTACGAGCAGTACTTC. V gene TRBV10-2 combines with J gene TRBJ2-7, with D perhaps matching TRBD2 (6 bases). Per germline, CDR1 WSHSY and CDR2 SAAADI. CDR3 size: 13 residues. Trimming took off 8 bases at V and 3 bases at J, with 14 bases between the two ends.

The chain uses TRBV6-2 or TRBV6-3 and TRBJ2-1; 14 bases are shared with TRBD2. Germline V gene data show CDR1 as MNHEY and CDR2 as SVGEGT. Losses at the gene ends were 5 bases for V and 8 bases for J; bases not matched to a gene: 5. CDR3 length: 15 amino acids. This CDR3 is CASSAGLAGVYEQFF. The CDR3, as DNA: TGTGCCAGCAGTGCGGGACTAGCGGGAGTTTATGAGCAGTTCTTC.

CDR3 sequence reads: CASSPFVGGSNQPQHF. CDR3 DNA sequence: TGTGCCAGCAGCCCTTTTGTTGGAGGAAGCAATCAGCCCCAGCATTTT. The J gene is TRBJ1-5, the V gene TRBV7-8; D gene ambiguous. Trimming stripped 5 bases from V and 1 base from J, with 15 bases between. Germline values: CDR1 SGHVS, CDR2 FQNEAQ. The CDR3 spans 16 residues.

This clonotype appeared many times. The chain carries TRBV7-2 and TRBJ2-2; the D is unclear. The CDR3 extends over 18 amino acids. Trimming took 1 base from V and 1 from J, leaving 16 bases between them. The V gene's germline CDR1 is SGHTA and CDR2 FQGNSA. CDR3 in DNA: TGTGCCAGCAGCTTAGAAGGACCACAGCTCCAGAACACCGGGGAGCTGTTTTTT. Protein sequence: CASSLEGPQLQNTGELFF. The variable domain in full, with the rest retrieved from reference TRBV7-2 and TRBJ2-2, is GAGVSQSPSNKVTEKGKDVELRCDPISGHTALYWYRQSLGQGLEFLIYFQGNSAPDKSGLPSDRFSAERTGGSVSTLTIQRTQQEDSAVYLCASSLEGPQLQNTGELFFGEGSRLTVL.

V usage is TRBV20-1 and J usage is TRBJ2-6; TRBD1 or TRBD2 may be the D gene (6 bases each). The CDR3 is 20 amino acids. The V gene's germline CDR1 is DFQATT and CDR2 SNEGSKA (reference sequence). Trimming removed 0 bases from V and 2 bases from J, with 23 bases in between. This CDR3 reads CSARDRFRTGPGAGANVLTF. DNA of the CDR3: TGCAGTGCTAGAGATCGGTTTAGAACAGGGCCGGGAGCTGGGGCCAACGTCCTGACTTTC.